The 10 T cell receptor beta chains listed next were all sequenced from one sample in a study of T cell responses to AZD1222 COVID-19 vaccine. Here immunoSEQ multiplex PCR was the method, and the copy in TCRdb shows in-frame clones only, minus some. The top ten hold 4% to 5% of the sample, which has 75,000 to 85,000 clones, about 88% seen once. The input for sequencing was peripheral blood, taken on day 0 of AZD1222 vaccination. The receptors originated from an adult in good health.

The CDR3 coding sequence is TGTGCCAGCAGCTTGGCGTCAGGGTACTATGGCTACACCTTC. This translates into CASSLASGYYGYTF. The chain links TRBV5-6 to TRBJ1-2; possibly TRBD1 for D (5 bases). The CDR3 covers 14 residues. Germline V gene lookup returns CDR1 SGHDT and CDR2 YYEEEE. Trimming took 0 bases from V and 3 from J, leaving 9 bases between them.

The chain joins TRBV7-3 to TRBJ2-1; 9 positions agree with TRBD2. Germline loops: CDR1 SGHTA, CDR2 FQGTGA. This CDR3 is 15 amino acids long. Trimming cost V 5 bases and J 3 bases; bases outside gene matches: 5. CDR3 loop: CASSSIAGVYNEQFF. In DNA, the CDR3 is TGTGCCAGCAGCAGTATAGCGGGGGTCTACAATGAGCAGTTCTTC.

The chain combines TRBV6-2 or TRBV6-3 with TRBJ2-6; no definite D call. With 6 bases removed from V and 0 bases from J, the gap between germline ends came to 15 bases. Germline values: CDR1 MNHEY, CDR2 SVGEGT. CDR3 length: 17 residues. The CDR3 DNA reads TGTGCCAGCAGCCCCCGGGTAGATAGCTCTGGGGCCAACGTCCTGACTTTC. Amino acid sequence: CASSPRVDSSGANVLTF.

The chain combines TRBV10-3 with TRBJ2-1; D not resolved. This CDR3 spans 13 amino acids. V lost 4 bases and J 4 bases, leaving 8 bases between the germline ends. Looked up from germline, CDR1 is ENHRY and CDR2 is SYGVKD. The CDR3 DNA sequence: TGTGCCATCAGTGCTACCGAATACAATGAGCAGTTCTTC. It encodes CAISATEYNEQFF.

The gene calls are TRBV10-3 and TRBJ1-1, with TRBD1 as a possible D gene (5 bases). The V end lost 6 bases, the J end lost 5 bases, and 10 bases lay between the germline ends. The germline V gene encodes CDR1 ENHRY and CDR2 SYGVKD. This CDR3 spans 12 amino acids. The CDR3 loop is CAISRVGTEAFF. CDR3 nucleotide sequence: TGTGCCATCAGCAGGGTAGGGACTGAAGCTTTCTTT.

Here the CDR3 DNA reads TGTGCCAGCAGCTTAGCAACTAGCGTCTACAATGAGCAGTTCTTC. Translating it yields CASSLATSVYNEQFF. The rearrangement joins TRBV7-3 to TRBJ2-1, with 7 bases lining up with TRBD2. The CDR3 consists of 15 residues. Unmatched junction bases numbered 4, after V lost 2 bases and J lost 3 bases. The germline V gene has CDR1 SGHTA and CDR2 FQGTGA.

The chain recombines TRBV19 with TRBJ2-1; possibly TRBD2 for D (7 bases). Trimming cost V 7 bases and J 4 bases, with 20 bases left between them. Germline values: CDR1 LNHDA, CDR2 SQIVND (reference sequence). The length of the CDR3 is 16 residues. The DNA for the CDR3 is TGTGCCAGTACCCCGAGGGGGGGGCTTTCGTACAATGAGCAGTTCTTC. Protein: CASTPRGGLSYNEQFF.

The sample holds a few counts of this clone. In DNA, the CDR3 is TGCGCCAGCAGCTCGGTTACTAGCGGGGCATCCTACGAGCAGTACTTC. Translating gives CASSSVTSGASYEQYF. This chain uses TRBV5-1 with TRBJ2-7; TRBD2 matches at 10 bases. J was trimmed by 1 base and V by 3 bases; bases with no gene match: 7. CDR1 is SGHRS and CDR2 is YFSETQ in the germline V gene. The CDR3 runs 16 residues.

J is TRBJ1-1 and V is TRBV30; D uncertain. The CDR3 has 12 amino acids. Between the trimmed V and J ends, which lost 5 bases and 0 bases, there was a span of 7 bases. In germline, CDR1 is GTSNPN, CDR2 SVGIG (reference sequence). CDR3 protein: CAWAKMNTEAFF. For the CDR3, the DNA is TGTGCCTGGGCTAAGATGAACACTGAAGCTTTCTTT.

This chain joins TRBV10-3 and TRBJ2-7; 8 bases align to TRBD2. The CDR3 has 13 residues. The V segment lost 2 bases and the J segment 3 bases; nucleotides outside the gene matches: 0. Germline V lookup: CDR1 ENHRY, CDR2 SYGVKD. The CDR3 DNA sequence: TGTGCCATCAGTGAGACTAGCGGCTACGAGCAGTACTTC. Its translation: CAISETSGYEQYF.